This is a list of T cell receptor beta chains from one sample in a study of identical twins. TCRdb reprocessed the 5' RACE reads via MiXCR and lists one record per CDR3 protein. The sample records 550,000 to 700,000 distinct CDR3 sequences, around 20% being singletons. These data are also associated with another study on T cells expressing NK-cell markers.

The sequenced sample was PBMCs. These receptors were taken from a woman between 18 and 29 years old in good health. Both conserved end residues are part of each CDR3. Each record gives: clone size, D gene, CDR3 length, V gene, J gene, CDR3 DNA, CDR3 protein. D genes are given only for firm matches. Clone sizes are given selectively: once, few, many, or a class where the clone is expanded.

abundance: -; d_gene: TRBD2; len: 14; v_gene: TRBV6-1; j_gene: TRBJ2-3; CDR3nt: TGTGCCAGCAGTGAAAGACTAGCGGCAGATACGCAGTATTTT; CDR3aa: CASSERLAADTQYF
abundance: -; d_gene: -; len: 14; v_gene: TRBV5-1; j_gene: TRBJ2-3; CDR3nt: TGCGCCAGCAGCGAAGGACGAAGCACAGATACGCAGTATTTT; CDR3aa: CASSEGRSTDTQYF
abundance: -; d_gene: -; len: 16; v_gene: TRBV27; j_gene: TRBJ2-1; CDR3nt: TGTGCCAGCAGTTTACTCGGGACAAACTCCTACAATGAGCAGTTCTTC; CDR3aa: CASSLLGTNSYNEQFF
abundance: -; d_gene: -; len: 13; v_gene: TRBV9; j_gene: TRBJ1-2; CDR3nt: TGTGCCAGCAGCTCCGCTAACAGAAATCGCTACACCTTC; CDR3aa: CASSSANRNRYTF
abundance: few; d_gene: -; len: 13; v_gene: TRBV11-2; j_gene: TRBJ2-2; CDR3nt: TGTGCCAGCAGCTCCGACTTCGGCGGGGAGCTGTTTTTT; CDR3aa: CASSSDFGGELFF
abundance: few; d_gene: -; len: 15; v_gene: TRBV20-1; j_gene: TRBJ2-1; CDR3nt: TGCAGTGCTAGTAGCCGGGCGAGGGCCCACAATGAGCAGTTCTTC; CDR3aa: CSASSRARAHNEQFF
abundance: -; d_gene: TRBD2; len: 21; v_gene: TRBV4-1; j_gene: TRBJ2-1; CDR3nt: TGCGCCAGCAGCCAAGGGATACTAGCGGGAGGGCCTGTTATTACCCCCAATGAGCAGTTCTTC; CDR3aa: CASSQGILAGGPVITPNEQFF
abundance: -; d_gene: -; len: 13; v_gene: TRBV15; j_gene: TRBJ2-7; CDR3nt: TGTGCCACCAGCAGAGATCTAGCGACCGAGCAGTACTTC; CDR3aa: CATSRDLATEQYF
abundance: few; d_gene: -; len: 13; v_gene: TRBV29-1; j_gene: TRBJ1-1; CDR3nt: TGCAGCGTTGAGAAGGGGGGGCACACTGAAGCTTTCTTT; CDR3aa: CSVEKGGHTEAFF
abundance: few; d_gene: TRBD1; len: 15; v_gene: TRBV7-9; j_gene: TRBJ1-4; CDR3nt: TGTGCCAGCAGCCCCCGGGACAGGGAAAACGAAAAACTGTTTTTT; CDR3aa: CASSPRDRENEKLFF
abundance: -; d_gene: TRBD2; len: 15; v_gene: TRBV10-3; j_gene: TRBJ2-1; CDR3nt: TGTGCCGCCAGTAGCGTCGGGACTAGTATCAATGAGCAGTTCTTC; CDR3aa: CAASSVGTSINEQFF
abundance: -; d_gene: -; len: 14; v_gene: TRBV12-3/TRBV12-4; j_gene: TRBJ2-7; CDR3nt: TGTGCCAGCAGTTTCGGAACAGGGACCGACGAGCAGTACTTC; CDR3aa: CASSFGTGTDEQYF
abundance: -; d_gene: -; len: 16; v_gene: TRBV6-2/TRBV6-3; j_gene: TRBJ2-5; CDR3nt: TGTGCCAGCAGTTACTCGAGGACTGCAAGCCAAGAGACCCAGTACTTC; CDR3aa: CASSYSRTASQETQYF
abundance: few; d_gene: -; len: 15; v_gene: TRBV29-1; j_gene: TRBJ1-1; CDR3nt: TGCAGCGTTGACGGACGGGCGGGAGGGGACACTGAAGCTTTCTTT; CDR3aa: CSVDGRAGGDTEAFF
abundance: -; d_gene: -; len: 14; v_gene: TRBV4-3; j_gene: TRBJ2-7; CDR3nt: TGCGCCAGCAGCCAAGATTTCCGGCTTTCCGAGCAGTACTTC; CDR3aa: CASSQDFRLSEQYF
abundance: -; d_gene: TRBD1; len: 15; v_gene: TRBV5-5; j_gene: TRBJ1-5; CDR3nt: TGTGCCAGCAGCCCGGGACAGGGGGCTCTTCAGCCCCAGCATTTT; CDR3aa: CASSPGQGALQPQHF
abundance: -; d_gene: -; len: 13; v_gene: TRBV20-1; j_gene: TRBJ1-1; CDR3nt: TGCAGTGCTACTTTAACAGTGGGCACTGAAGCTTTCTTT; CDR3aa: CSATLTVGTEAFF